This T cell receptor (beta chain) was sequenced during a study of shared clonotypes between healthy human individuals (dated by TCRdb to 2020 to 2021). For context, the study as a whole: A few men and a couple of women, aged 18 to 49 years, made up the cohort. To increase sequencing depth and limit assay-specific biases, different laboratories used diverse techniques to prepare libraries and sequence TCR repertoires. Leukapheresis yielded between about 0.9 and 9.5 billion PBMCs per donor. For each donor, CD4 naive and CD4 memory were each given three plates, CD8 naive was given two plates, and CD8 memory was given one plate. Blood TCR repertoires of a handful of healthy adults were deeply sequenced to estimate repertoire size and the extent of clonotype sharing between individuals.

For the CD8 naive samples, CD45RO-negative cells were positively selected for CCR7, yielding a CD45RA+CCR7+ population from which TemRA cells were excluded. The donors were healthy, HIV-negative adults with no recently reported acute infections or vaccinations. Only Caucasian adults living in Nashville, Tennessee, USA were represented among the donors. Blood was collected by leukapheresis, and PBMCs were isolated by Ficoll-Histopaque density gradient centrifugation and then cryopreserved in liquid nitrogen vapor phase. Analytical flow cytometry was used to check the purity and quantity of each magnetically sorted T cell population. Genomic DNA was isolated from each sorted fraction and quantified by UV absorbance on a Nanodrop 2000c. The study at large found these results: Across a few donors, around 5.4% of naive CD4, over 3% of naive CD8, approximately 2.5% of memory CD4, and 0.4% of memory CD8 clonotypes were shared. Incomplete sequencing was indicated by rarefaction of sorted-subset datasets, despite the large sequencing depth. Naive subsets generally had larger estimated clonotype richness than memory subsets. Based on pairwise subsampling, the degree of clonotype sharing among donors was expected to be affected by sequencing depth. Compared with non-shared clonotypes, clonotypes shared by all four sorted-subset donors had higher generation probabilities. Sampling was restricted to blood, and TCR repertoires in tissue are likely to differ from TCR repertoires in blood. Because the study included only a small number of donors, the genetic and exposure-history diversity represented was limited.

About this clone itself: It lacks a known antigen. It has no much larger one-base neighbor in the sample; base qualities were not kept.

Using the deep immunoSEQ assay, multiplex PCR amplified TCR CDR3 regions from genomic DNA. For each cell subset, the extracted genomic DNA was distributed evenly across all wells of several immunoSEQ 96-well plates, and each plate served as one replicate. For sorted subsets, around 200 ng genomic DNA, equal to about 30,000 T cell genomes, was loaded into each replicate PCR. Purified libraries were measured with a Qubit 3.0 fluorometer, size-checked on a Bioanalyzer 2100, and measured again with the KAPA Library Quantification kit. A separate single-read 150-cycle Illumina NextSeq 550 flow cell was used to sequence each immunoSEQ 96-well plate. The paper's processing steps were these. Because only junctional sequences without quality scores were contained in the immunoSEQ output, filtering matching that applied to full-length reads could not be performed. To assign V/J genes and CDR3, sequences were annotated using PyIR, a Python wrapper for IgBLAST v1.9, with IMGT germline references. Reads were filtered out if the reads had weak V/J assignments (E-value above 1e-6), no CDR3, stop codons, out-of-frame junctions, or ambiguous translated residues. V3J clonotypes were defined as sequences sharing the same inferred V gene, J gene, and CDR3 amino acid sequence. To compute the percentage overlap between repertoires, the number of shared unique clonotypes was divided by the size of the smaller repertoire. Repertoire richness was assessed with RTK rarefaction, the Chao1 estimator, and Recon v2.1 estimates of unobserved clonotypes. OLGA was used to compute generation probabilities for all TCRbeta clonotypes that the gDNA method yielded from a few donors. Imported from immuneACCESS, the table was reduced by TCRdb to in-frame sequences with V and J called. These copies leave out some clones; in studies compared against another copy, an unresolved V gene accounts for under half, and the cause of the remainder is not known. V and J calls and clone size are given by that table; D and trimming were obtained from the DNA. The sample data list 1.5 million to 2.5 million clones, and less than 95% of these were observed just once. The ten largest clones add up to approximately 1.2% of the sample.

V is clipped by 3 bases and J by 1 base, and the sequence between their germline boundaries is 10 bases long. The CDR3, cysteine through phenylalanine, is 15 amino acids long. The read is trimmed to its CDR3 DNA, 45 bases read in frame from base 1. According to the germline V gene, CDR1 reads MGHDK and CDR2 reads SYGVNS. This TCR came from a man aged 18 to 30 in good health. The chain is made from TRBV25-1 and TRBJ2-1; the D gene is perhaps TRBD1, from 6 matching bases. The material sequenced was naive CD8+ T cells sorted from blood. The cell subset or site label for this specimen denotes: CD45RA+CCR7+. The DNA sequence is given as TGTGCCAGCAGTGAGGACAGAAGTTCCTACAATGAGCAGTTCTTC. Its amino acids are CASSEDRSSYNEQFF.